Listed below are T cell receptor beta chains from one sample, sequenced in a study of human T cells and chemical hapten exposure. TCRdb re-analysed the RACE reads in MiXCR, keeping a single row per CDR3 protein. The sample carries tens of thousands of distinct CDR3 sequences, around 8.8% recorded once. The sequencing sample was made of whole blood. The receptors come from a female donor in good health. Some clones in this sample may be carry-over from other donors' samples. Each CDR3 is given with its conserved first and last residue. The order of the fields is D gene, V gene, CDR3 length, J gene, clone size, CDR3 protein, CDR3 DNA. The D gene is left open where the match is weak. Rows give clone size only sometimes, using once, few, many, or a class for an expanded clone.

d_gene: TRBD1
v_gene: TRBV12-3/TRBV12-4
len: 13
j_gene: TRBJ2-7
abundance: -
CDR3aa: CASQGDNSYEQYF
CDR3nt: TGTGCCAGCCAGGGGGACAACTCCTACGAGCAGTACTTC

d_gene: -
v_gene: TRBV20-1
len: 17
j_gene: TRBJ1-1
abundance: many
CDR3aa: CSARWAGSGRFAPEAFF
CDR3nt: TGCAGTGCTAGATGGGCAGGGTCAGGGAGGTTCGCCCCTGAAGCTTTCTTT

d_gene: -
v_gene: TRBV20-1
len: 12
j_gene: TRBJ1-2
abundance: -
CDR3aa: CSASTVNYGYTF
CDR3nt: TGCAGTGCTAGTACAGTGAACTATGGCTACACCTTC

d_gene: TRBD1
v_gene: TRBV18
len: 15
j_gene: TRBJ2-7
abundance: -
CDR3aa: CASSPGQGFSYEQYF
CDR3nt: TGTGCCAGCTCACCGGGACAGGGGTTCTCCTACGAGCAGTACTTC

d_gene: -
v_gene: TRBV6-5
len: 16
j_gene: TRBJ1-2
abundance: few
CDR3aa: CASSYSPREGLYGYTF
CDR3nt: TGTGCCAGCAGTTACTCCCCCAGGGAGGGGCTCTATGGCTACACCTTC

d_gene: -
v_gene: TRBV2
len: 12
j_gene: TRBJ2-3
abundance: many
CDR3aa: CASTRRTDTQYF
CDR3nt: TGTGCCAGCACGCGCCGCACAGATACGCAGTATTTT

d_gene: -
v_gene: TRBV7-9
len: 14
j_gene: TRBJ2-2
abundance: -
CDR3aa: CASSLLTKGRELFF
CDR3nt: TGTGCCAGCAGCTTACTCACCAAGGGGCGGGAGCTGTTTTTT

d_gene: -
v_gene: TRBV10-3
len: 12
j_gene: TRBJ1-6
abundance: few
CDR3aa: CAISEGPKSLHF
CDR3nt: TGTGCCATCAGTGAAGGGCCGAAATCCCTCCACTTT

d_gene: -
v_gene: TRBV7-2
len: 13
j_gene: TRBJ2-7
abundance: -
CDR3aa: CASSLQITYEQYF
CDR3nt: TGTGCCAGCAGCTTACAAATAACCTACGAGCAGTACTTC

d_gene: TRBD1
v_gene: TRBV11-1
len: 13
j_gene: TRBJ2-5
abundance: many
CDR3aa: CASSSGQQETQYF
CDR3nt: TGTGCCAGCAGTTCGGGACAGCAAGAGACCCAGTACTTC

d_gene: -
v_gene: TRBV12-3/TRBV12-4
len: 15
j_gene: TRBJ1-5
abundance: few
CDR3aa: CASSRDMSQGEPQHF
CDR3nt: TGTGCCAGCAGCCGGGACATGAGCCAGGGCGAGCCCCAGCATTTT

d_gene: TRBD2
v_gene: TRBV7-8
len: 15
j_gene: TRBJ2-1
abundance: many
CDR3aa: CASSSSSSGYNEQFF
CDR3nt: TGTGCCAGCAGTTCTAGCTCTAGCGGTTACAATGAGCAGTTCTTC

d_gene: TRBD2
v_gene: TRBV5-1
len: 15
j_gene: TRBJ2-3
abundance: many
CDR3aa: CASSTSGSRPDTQYF
CDR3nt: TGCGCCAGCAGCACGAGCGGGAGCCGTCCAGATACGCAGTATTTT

d_gene: TRBD2
v_gene: TRBV12-3/TRBV12-4
len: 17
j_gene: TRBJ2-2
abundance: few
CDR3aa: CASSSRGSGTETGELFF
CDR3nt: TGTGCCAGCAGCTCAAGGGGTAGCGGGACTGAGACCGGGGAGCTGTTTTTT

d_gene: -
v_gene: TRBV10-3
len: 14
j_gene: TRBJ2-7
abundance: many
CDR3aa: CAISARGDSYEQYF
CDR3nt: TGTGCCATCAGTGCCCGTGGGGACTCCTACGAGCAGTACTTC

d_gene: -
v_gene: TRBV19
len: 16
j_gene: TRBJ1-4
abundance: -
CDR3aa: CASSIGPRATNEKLFF
CDR3nt: TGTGCCAGTAGTATAGGTCCTCGGGCAACTAATGAAAAACTGTTTTTT

d_gene: -
v_gene: TRBV5-4
len: 15
j_gene: TRBJ2-7
abundance: many
CDR3aa: CASSLGVAKIYEQYF
CDR3nt: TGTGCCAGCAGCTTGGGGGTAGCGAAGATCTACGAGCAGTACTTC

d_gene: TRBD1
v_gene: TRBV6-2/TRBV6-3
len: 14
j_gene: TRBJ1-2
abundance: -
CDR3aa: CASSTRQGNYGYTF
CDR3nt: TGTGCCAGCAGCACCAGACAGGGTAACTATGGCTACACCTTC

d_gene: -
v_gene: TRBV6-5
len: 17
j_gene: TRBJ1-1
abundance: few
CDR3aa: CASSYRFCGGQHTEAFF
CDR3nt: TGTGCCAGCAGTTACCGTTTTTGTGGGGGGCAGCACACTGAAGCTTTCTTT

d_gene: TRBD2
v_gene: TRBV9
len: 15
j_gene: TRBJ2-7
abundance: few
CDR3aa: CASSILGLAGEEQYF
CDR3nt: TGTGCCAGCAGCATCTTGGGACTAGCGGGAGAGGAGCAGTACTTC

d_gene: -
v_gene: TRBV28
len: 13
j_gene: TRBJ2-7
abundance: -
CDR3aa: CASSPAFGYEQYF
CDR3nt: TGTGCCAGCAGTCCCGCTTTCGGCTACGAGCAGTACTTC

d_gene: TRBD1
v_gene: TRBV4-3
len: 15
j_gene: TRBJ2-7
abundance: many
CDR3aa: CASSQETGVTYEQYF
CDR3nt: TGCGCCAGCAGCCAGGAGACAGGGGTCACCTACGAGCAGTACTTC

d_gene: -
v_gene: TRBV6-5
len: 14
j_gene: TRBJ2-5
abundance: -
CDR3aa: CASSYRGSRETQYF
CDR3nt: TGTGCCAGCAGTTACCGGGGGAGTAGAGAGACCCAGTACTTC

d_gene: -
v_gene: TRBV13
len: 15
j_gene: TRBJ2-3
abundance: many
CDR3aa: CASSSDPIERDTQYF
CDR3nt: TGTGCCAGCAGCTCGGATCCCATTGAACGGGATACGCAGTATTTT

d_gene: -
v_gene: TRBV7-2
len: 15
j_gene: TRBJ2-1
abundance: -
CDR3aa: CASGVSGSSYNEQFF
CDR3nt: TGTGCCAGCGGAGTTAGCGGCAGCTCCTACAATGAGCAGTTCTTC

d_gene: -
v_gene: TRBV13
len: 17
j_gene: TRBJ2-7
abundance: few
CDR3aa: CASSPPGGGQVSYEQYF
CDR3nt: TGTGCCAGCAGCCCACCCGGCGGGGGACAGGTATCCTACGAGCAGTACTTC

d_gene: -
v_gene: TRBV7-2
len: 13
j_gene: TRBJ1-2
abundance: -
CDR3aa: CASSFGTNYGYTF
CDR3nt: TGTGCCAGCAGCTTCGGAACCAACTATGGCTACACCTTC

d_gene: -
v_gene: TRBV6-2/TRBV6-3
len: 16
j_gene: TRBJ1-1
abundance: few
CDR3aa: CASSHLSANFDTEAFF
CDR3nt: TGTGCCAGCAGTCATTTGTCGGCAAACTTTGACACTGAAGCTTTCTTT

d_gene: -
v_gene: TRBV14
len: 13
j_gene: TRBJ2-1
abundance: -
CDR3aa: CASSQGQNNEQFF
CDR3nt: TGTGCCAGCAGCCAGGGACAAAACAATGAGCAGTTCTTC

d_gene: TRBD2
v_gene: TRBV2
len: 14
j_gene: TRBJ2-7
abundance: many
CDR3aa: CASSETSARYEQYF
CDR3nt: TGTGCCAGCAGTGAAACTAGCGCTCGCTACGAGCAGTACTTC

d_gene: -
v_gene: TRBV7-9
len: 15
j_gene: TRBJ2-7
abundance: -
CDR3aa: CASSLGTSEGYEQYF
CDR3nt: TGTGCCAGCAGCTTAGGTACCTCAGAAGGGTACGAGCAGTACTTC

d_gene: -
v_gene: TRBV12-3/TRBV12-4
len: 15
j_gene: TRBJ2-2
abundance: many
CDR3aa: CASSLTQAGTGELFF
CDR3nt: TGTGCCAGCAGTTTAACACAGGCTGGAACCGGGGAGCTGTTTTTT

d_gene: TRBD2
v_gene: TRBV20-1
len: 14
j_gene: TRBJ2-3
abundance: many
CDR3aa: CSARRLASTDTQYF
CDR3nt: TGCAGTGCTAGACGACTAGCGTCCACAGATACGCAGTATTTT

d_gene: TRBD1
v_gene: TRBV19
len: 14
j_gene: TRBJ1-1
abundance: many
CDR3aa: CASSPRTGDLEAFF
CDR3nt: TGTGCCAGTAGCCCCCGGACAGGCGACCTTGAAGCTTTCTTT

d_gene: TRBD1
v_gene: TRBV5-1
len: 17
j_gene: TRBJ2-3
abundance: few
CDR3aa: CASSLELRGQGADTQYF
CDR3nt: TGCGCCAGCAGCTTGGAGCTGCGTGGACAGGGGGCAGATACGCAGTATTTT

d_gene: -
v_gene: TRBV7-2
len: 13
j_gene: TRBJ2-7
abundance: few
CDR3aa: CASSPWTAYEQYF
CDR3nt: TGTGCCAGCAGCCCTTGGACGGCCTACGAGCAGTACTTC

d_gene: -
v_gene: TRBV10-3
len: 14
j_gene: TRBJ2-6
abundance: few
CDR3aa: CAITAGSGANVLTF
CDR3nt: TGTGCCATTACCGCAGGGTCTGGGGCCAACGTCCTGACTTTC

d_gene: TRBD1
v_gene: TRBV2
len: 14
j_gene: TRBJ2-2
abundance: many
CDR3aa: CASRRQGVTGELFF
CDR3nt: TGTGCCAGCAGGCGACAGGGCGTCACCGGGGAGCTGTTTTTT

d_gene: TRBD2
v_gene: TRBV3-1
len: 16
j_gene: TRBJ2-1
abundance: -
CDR3aa: CASSQDPSGAYNEQFF
CDR3nt: TGTGCCAGCAGCCAAGACCCTAGCGGGGCCTACAATGAGCAGTTCTTC

d_gene: TRBD1
v_gene: TRBV11-2
len: 14
j_gene: TRBJ2-7
abundance: many
CDR3aa: CASSMGQLAYEQYF
CDR3nt: TGTGCCAGCAGCATGGGACAGTTAGCATACGAGCAGTACTTC

d_gene: TRBD2
v_gene: TRBV25-1
len: 17
j_gene: TRBJ2-1
abundance: few
CDR3aa: CASSESRPSGRRDEQFF
CDR3nt: TGTGCCAGCAGTGAATCACGACCTAGCGGGAGGAGGGATGAGCAGTTCTTC

d_gene: -
v_gene: TRBV7-9
len: 17
j_gene: TRBJ1-4
abundance: few
CDR3aa: CASSLGSRISGNEKLFF
CDR3nt: TGTGCCAGCAGCTTAGGATCCCGGATTTCAGGGAATGAAAAACTGTTTTTT

d_gene: TRBD2
v_gene: TRBV5-1
len: 16
j_gene: TRBJ2-7
abundance: -
CDR3aa: CASSFGPSGKNYEQYF
CDR3nt: TGCGCCAGCAGCTTTGGGCCTAGCGGGAAAAACTACGAGCAGTACTTC

d_gene: -
v_gene: TRBV6-2/TRBV6-3
len: 12
j_gene: TRBJ2-3
abundance: large
CDR3aa: CASSPNRDTQYF
CDR3nt: TGTGCCAGCAGTCCAAACCGAGATACGCAGTATTTT

d_gene: -
v_gene: TRBV7-2
len: 16
j_gene: TRBJ2-6
abundance: many
CDR3aa: CASTDGPGSGANVLTF
CDR3nt: TGTGCCAGCACCGATGGGCCAGGCTCTGGGGCCAACGTCCTGACTTTC

d_gene: -
v_gene: TRBV20-1
len: 13
j_gene: TRBJ2-1
abundance: few
CDR3aa: CTPRAATYNEQFF
CDR3nt: TGCACCCCGAGAGCGGCAACCTACAATGAGCAGTTCTTC

d_gene: -
v_gene: TRBV5-4
len: 17
j_gene: TRBJ2-6
abundance: -
CDR3aa: CASSLQTGNSGANVLTF
CDR3nt: TGTGCCAGCAGCCTCCAGACGGGAAACTCTGGGGCCAACGTCCTGACTTTC

d_gene: -
v_gene: TRBV28
len: 15
j_gene: TRBJ1-3
abundance: many
CDR3aa: CASRTRSPTGNTIYF
CDR3nt: TGTGCCAGCAGGACCAGGAGCCCGACTGGAAACACCATATATTTT

d_gene: TRBD1
v_gene: TRBV4-3
len: 16
j_gene: TRBJ2-3
abundance: many
CDR3aa: CASSQETGGSTDTQYF
CDR3nt: TGCGCCAGCAGCCAGGAGACAGGGGGTTCCACAGATACGCAGTATTTT

d_gene: -
v_gene: TRBV29-1
len: 10
j_gene: TRBJ1-1
abundance: many
CDR3aa: CSVWDVAAFF
CDR3nt: TGCAGCGTATGGGACGTAGCGGCTTTCTTT

d_gene: TRBD1
v_gene: TRBV11-2
len: 15
j_gene: TRBJ2-7
abundance: few
CDR3aa: CASSLGRTGGYEQYF
CDR3nt: TGTGCCAGCAGCTTAGGGCGGACAGGGGGATACGAGCAGTACTTC

d_gene: -
v_gene: TRBV30
len: 11
j_gene: TRBJ2-7
abundance: many
CDR3aa: CAWSEDSEQYF
CDR3nt: TGTGCCTGGAGTGAGGACAGCGAGCAGTACTTC

d_gene: TRBD1
v_gene: TRBV29-1
len: 15
j_gene: TRBJ2-7
abundance: -
CDR3aa: CSVEGPGTGDVEQYF
CDR3nt: TGCAGCGTTGAAGGTCCCGGGACAGGGGACGTCGAGCAGTACTTC